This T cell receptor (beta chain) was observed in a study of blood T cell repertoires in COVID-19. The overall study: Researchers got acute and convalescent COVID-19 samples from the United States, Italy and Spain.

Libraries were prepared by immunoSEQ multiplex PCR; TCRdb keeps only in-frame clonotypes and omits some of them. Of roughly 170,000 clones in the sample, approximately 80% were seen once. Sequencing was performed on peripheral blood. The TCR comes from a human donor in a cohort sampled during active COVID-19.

CDR3 sequence reads: CASSRTSGGAGRETQYF. The CDR3 nucleotides are TGTGCCAGCAGCCGGACTAGCGGGGGGGCCGGTCGAGAGACCCAGTACTTC. This chain joins TRBV7-9 and TRBJ2-5, with 15 bases matching TRBD2. The length of the CDR3 is 17 residues. Germline V gene lookup returns CDR1 SEHNR and CDR2 FQNEAQ (reference sequence). The J segment lost 4 bases and the V segment lost 5 bases, leaving 8 bases of the junction unmatched.